A selection of T cell receptor beta chains follows, all from one sample in a study of cytomegalovirus exposure and HLA in healthy donors. TCRdb's table, derived via immunoSEQ multiplex PCR, lists solely in-frame clones and lacks some. Counted here are some 150,000 clones, around 77% occurring once; the ten biggest clones make up about 1.3%. Sequenced sample: PBMCs. These receptors were collected from a man aged 60 to 69 in good health and CMV-seronegative. Both conserved end residues are part of each CDR3. D genes are given only for firm matches. Only part of the rows carry a size: once, few, many, or a class if the clone is expanded.

TRBV21-1	-	-	TRBJ2-7	CASSKGQESYEQYF	TGTGCCAGCAGCAAAGGACAAGAATCTTACGAGCAGTACTTC
TRBV19	-	-	TRBJ2-7	CASSLDSSYEQYF	TGTGCCAGTAGTCTTGACTCCTCCTACGAGCAGTACTTC
TRBV11-3	-	-	TRBJ2-7	CASSLASSYEQYF	TGTGCCAGCAGCTTAGCCAGTTCCTACGAGCAGTACTTC
TRBV9	-	-	TRBJ1-2	CASSLSEAPRGYTF	TGTGCCAGCAGCCTCTCCGAGGCTCCCCGTGGCTACACCTTC
TRBV18	-	TRBD1	TRBJ2-1	CASSPGTGVRNEQFF	TGTGCCAGCTCACCCGGGACAGGGGTTAGGAATGAGCAGTTCTTC
TRBV7-9	few	-	TRBJ1-5	CSSSSIGTHQPQHF	TGTTCCAGCAGCTCAATCGGGACTCATCAGCCCCAGCATTTT
TRBV29-1	-	TRBD1	TRBJ2-6	CSVGQASRANVLTF	TGCAGCGTCGGACAGGCCTCCAGGGCCAACGTCCTGACTTTC
TRBV28	-	-	TRBJ1-4	CASHPGLGNEKLFF	TGTGCCAGCCACCCGGGACTGGGGAATGAAAAACTGTTTTTT
TRBV5-1	few	TRBD2	TRBJ2-1	CASSFGTSGYGEQFF	TGCGCCAGCAGCTTCGGGACTAGCGGGTATGGTGAGCAGTTCTTC
TRBV5-1	-	TRBD1	TRBJ2-2	CASSGGQGAPGAGELFF	TGCGCCAGCAGCGGGGGACAGGGGGCGCCCGGCGCCGGGGAGCTGTTTTTT
TRBV25-1	once	TRBD2	TRBJ2-7	CASSEAGQGLYSYEQYF	TGTGCCAGCAGTGAGGCGGGTCAGGGACTATACTCCTACGAGCAGTACTTC